The 18 T cell receptor beta chains below come from one sample, sequenced in a study of human T cells and chemical hapten exposure. Via MiXCR, TCRdb re-called the RACE reads, giving one row per CDR3 protein. Among some 32,000 distinct CDR3 sequences listed, about 5.6% were seen once. Regarding time point: patch test 3, about 24 weeks after DPC sensitization. Specified treatment: therapeutic diphenylcyclopropenone sensitization with weekly scalp DPC. The source was whole blood, collected in connection with sensitization to the hapten diphenylcyclopropenone (DPC). These receptors originate from a man aged 30-40 years with alopecia areata. Some clones in this sample may be carry-over from other donors' samples.

The sample holds many counts of this clonotype. The rearrangement links TRBV12-3 or TRBV12-4 to TRBJ2-3; D is possibly TRBD1 or TRBD2 (6 bases each). Trimming pared 4 bases from V and 1 base from J, leaving 12 bases between. The CDR3 is made up of 15 amino acids. CDR3 amino acids: CASSWQRGGTDTQYF. The CDR3 DNA is TGTGCCAGCAGTTGGCAGAGGGGGGGCACAGATACGCAGTATTTT.

This clonotype was seen repeatedly, ten times or more. The V and J genes are TRBV5-1 and TRBJ2-5; tentative D call: TRBD1 (6 bases). The CDR3 runs 14 residues. CDR1 and CDR2 (germline): SGHRS, YFSETQ. Between the trimmed V and J ends, which lost 6 bases and 3 bases, there was a span of 15 bases. The CDR3 reads CASTEGTREETQYF. The CDR3 nucleotides read TGCGCCAGCACCGAGGGGACACGGGAAGAGACCCAGTACTTC.

This clonotype was recorded at least ten times. The J gene is TRBJ2-6, the V gene TRBV20-1, with a weak D call TRBD1 (6 bases). This CDR3 region has 17 residues. Germline CDR1 reads DFQATT; CDR2 reads SNEGSKA (reference sequence). The V end was cut by 6 bases, the J end by 0 bases, with 18 bases between. The CDR3 protein is CSAHPTGSSSGANVLTF. In nucleotides, the CDR3 is TGCAGTGCCCACCCGACAGGATCAAGCTCTGGGGCCAACGTCCTGACTTTC.

A remark on this clonotype: One base away lies a much larger clone, so this may be a sequencing read error. The chain is built from TRBV6-6 and TRBJ2-5; no reliable D call. The V and J ends lost 8 bases and 2 bases respectively, with 12 bases between them. CDR3 length: 13 residues. Per the germline V gene, CDR1 is MNHNY and CDR2 is SVGAGI (reference sequence). The CDR3 loop is CASGSEVQETQYF. Written as DNA, the CDR3 is TGTGCCAGCGGTTCAGAAGTACAAGAGACCCAGTACTTC.

Ten or more counts support this clonotype. The CDR3 region is CSARDTVSLSYNEQFF. CDR3 DNA: TGCAGTGCTCGTGATACCGTCTCTCTCTCCTACAATGAGCAGTTCTTC. The chain carries TRBV20-1 and TRBJ2-1, with D unresolved. The germline V and J ends were trimmed by 5 bases and 0 bases, with 17 bases remaining between them. The CDR3 has 16 amino acids. CDR1 DFQATT and CDR2 SNEGSKA come from the germline V gene (reference sequence).

This clonotype was seen ten or more times. The chain employs TRBV5-6 and TRBJ2-5; D possibly matches TRBD1 or TRBD2 (5 bases each). V lost 1 base, J lost 5 bases, and 9 bases lay in between. The CDR3 has 13 residues. Germline loops: CDR1 SGHDT, CDR2 YYEEEE. As DNA, the CDR3 is TGTGCCAGCAGCTTGACGGGGCCGGAGACCCAGTACTTC. It codes for CASSLTGPETQYF.

This clonotype qualifies as medium-sized. The chain uses TRBV18 and TRBJ1-4; a weak D match, TRBD1 (5 bases). Germline V gene data show CDR1 as KGHSH and CDR2 as LQKENI. Trimming shortened V by 0 bases and J by 12 bases, and 11 bases separated the two germline ends. The CDR3 is made up of 13 amino acids. CDR3 coding DNA: TGTGCCAGCTCACCACCCCAGACAGCCGAACTGTTTTTT. The encoded protein is CASSPPQTAELFF.

This clonotype was counted at least ten times. One end of the junction does not line up with germline, which may come from a read error. V gene TRBV7-9 combines with J gene TRBJ2-3, with a possible D match to TRBD2 (5 bases). The CDR3 is 15 amino acids. Per germline, CDR1 SEHNR and CDR2 FQNEAQ (reference sequence). CDR3 loop: CTSSLARNYTDTQYF. The CDR3 nucleotides read TGTACCAGCAGCTTAGCGCGTAACTACACAGATACGCAGTATTTT.

This clonotype was counted many times. The rearrangement joins TRBV27 to TRBJ2-2; 7 nucleotides match TRBD1. Germline values: CDR1 MNHEY, CDR2 SMNVEV (reference sequence). V lost 5 bases and J lost 3; bases outside the gene matches: 9. The CDR3 sequence is 16 residues long. The CDR3: CASSPRTGWDTGELFF. The CDR3, as DNA: TGTGCCAGCAGTCCTCGGACAGGCTGGGACACCGGGGAGCTGTTTTTT.

This clonotype was seen ten or more times. The chain combines TRBV29-1 with TRBJ2-5; the D is unclear. Germline V lookup: CDR1 SQVTM, CDR2 ANQGSEA. This CDR3 region has 13 residues. V shed 2 bases and J shed 5 bases, with 12 bases lying between them. The CDR3 nucleotides read TGCAGCGTTGAACGCATCGATCGGGAGACCCAGTACTTC. Translation gives CSVERIDRETQYF.

This clonotype came up many times. The chain has TRBV11-3 and TRBJ2-1; the D is unclear. Germline values: CDR1 SGHNT, CDR2 YENEEA. This CDR3 spans 15 amino acids. V gave up 1 base and J gave up 9 bases, with 16 bases separating them. DNA for the CDR3: TGTGCCAGCAGCTTAGGGCGGCTAGGGTTCAGTGAGCAGTTCTTC. Translated: CASSLGRLGFSEQFF.

Ten or more counts support this clonotype. V gene TRBV10-3 combines with J gene TRBJ1-3, with 7 bases identical to TRBD1. CDR1 ENHRY and CDR2 SYGVKD come from the germline V gene. The V segment lost 7 bases and the J segment 1 base; nucleotides outside the gene matches: 10. This CDR3 is 16 amino acids long. The CDR3 spells CAIIDEGTASGNTIYF. The CDR3 DNA reads as TGTGCCATCATAGACGAGGGGACAGCATCTGGAAACACCATATATTTT.

The table lists this clonotype with many counts. CDR3 residues: CSVEAGLGADTQYF. CDR3 DNA sequence: TGCAGCGTTGAAGCCGGGCTAGGAGCAGATACGCAGTATTTT. The V call is TRBV29-1, the J call TRBJ2-3; D remains ambiguous. V was clipped by 1 base and J by 4 bases, with 12 bases between them. The CDR3 loop spans 14 amino acids. Germline assignment: CDR1 SQVTM and CDR2 ANQGSEA.

This clonotype was seen at least ten times. The chain carries TRBV12-3 or TRBV12-4 and TRBJ2-7; 8 positions agree with TRBD1. The V gene end was trimmed by 5 bases and the J gene end by 4 bases; junction bases not matched to a gene: 7. The CDR3 loop spans 14 amino acids. As DNA, the CDR3 is TGTGCCAGCAGTCCCGGGACAGGAGATTACGAGCAGTACTTC. Residues: CASSPGTGDYEQYF.

This clonotype was seen only a few times. V is TRBV27 and J is TRBJ1-1; possibly TRBD1 for D (6 bases). Between the trimmed V and J ends, which lost 4 bases and 9 bases, there was a span of 12 bases. This CDR3 spans 12 amino acids. Germline CDR1 and CDR2: MNHEY and SMNVEV (reference sequence). The CDR3 protein is CASSSTGLQAFF. The DNA of the CDR3 is TGTGCCAGCAGTTCAACAGGGCTTCAAGCTTTCTTT.

Many counts were recorded for this clonotype. The J gene is TRBJ2-1, the V gene TRBV5-1; no firm D call. Germline loops: CDR1 SGHRS, CDR2 YFSETQ. CDR3 length equals 16 residues. V was clipped by 4 bases and J by 0 bases, with 14 bases between them. CDR3 loop: CASSPVGQSSYNEQFF. The CDR3, as DNA: TGCGCCAGCAGCCCGGTCGGGCAAAGCTCCTACAATGAGCAGTTCTTC.

In regard to this clonotype: Just one base apart from a much larger clone, this may be a read error. This CDR3 fails to terminate in the conserved phenylalanine or tryptophan, so it likely reflects a read error. J is TRBJ2-7 and V is TRBV3-1; 7 positions match TRBD2. Trimming removed 3 bases from V and 3 bases from J; junction bases left unmatched: 5. The CDR3 extends over 14 amino acids. Per the germline V gene, CDR1 is LGHDT and CDR2 is YNNKEL (reference sequence). The CDR3 nucleotides read TGTGCCAGCAGCCAGGGAGCGGGAAGCTACGAGCAGTACATC. This sequence encodes CASSQGAGSYEQYI.

This clonotype was seen ten or more times. The chain employs TRBV18 and TRBJ2-3; D unclear. The CDR3 runs 14 residues. The ends were cut back, 5 bases at V and 0 bases at J, with 9 bases in the middle. CDR1 KGHSH and CDR2 LQKENI come from the germline V gene. Here the CDR3 reads CASSGRSSTDTQYF. The CDR3 DNA sequence: TGTGCCAGCTCAGGCAGGTCGAGCACAGATACGCAGTATTTT. Variable domain in full (rest from reference TRBV18 and TRBJ2-3): NAGVMQNPRHLVRRRGQEARLRCSPMKGHSHVYWYRQLPEEGLKFMVYLQKENIIDESGMPKERFSAEFPKEGPSILRIQQVVRGDSAAYFCASSGRSSTDTQYFGPGTRLTVL.